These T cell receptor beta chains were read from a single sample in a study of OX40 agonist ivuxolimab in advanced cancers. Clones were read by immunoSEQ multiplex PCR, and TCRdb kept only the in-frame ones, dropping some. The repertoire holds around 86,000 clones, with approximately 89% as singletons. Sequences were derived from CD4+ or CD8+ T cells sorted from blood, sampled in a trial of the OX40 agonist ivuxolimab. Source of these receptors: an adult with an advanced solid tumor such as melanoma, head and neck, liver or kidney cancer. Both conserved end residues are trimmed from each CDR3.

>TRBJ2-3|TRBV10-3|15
AISEFQAGGPRDTQY
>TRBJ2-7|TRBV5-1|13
ASSLGLAGVDEQY
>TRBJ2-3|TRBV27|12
ASRRALRTDTQY
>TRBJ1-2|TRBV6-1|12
ASSGGWGGYGYT
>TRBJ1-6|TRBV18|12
ASSLGQGNSPLH
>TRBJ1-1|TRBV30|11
AWSGQGNTEAF
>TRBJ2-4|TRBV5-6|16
ASSLEGLGGGGGNIQY
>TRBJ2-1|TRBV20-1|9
SRAGASEQF
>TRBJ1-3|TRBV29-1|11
SGGQGAGNTIY
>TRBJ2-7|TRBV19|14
ASSPKPGQGHYEQY